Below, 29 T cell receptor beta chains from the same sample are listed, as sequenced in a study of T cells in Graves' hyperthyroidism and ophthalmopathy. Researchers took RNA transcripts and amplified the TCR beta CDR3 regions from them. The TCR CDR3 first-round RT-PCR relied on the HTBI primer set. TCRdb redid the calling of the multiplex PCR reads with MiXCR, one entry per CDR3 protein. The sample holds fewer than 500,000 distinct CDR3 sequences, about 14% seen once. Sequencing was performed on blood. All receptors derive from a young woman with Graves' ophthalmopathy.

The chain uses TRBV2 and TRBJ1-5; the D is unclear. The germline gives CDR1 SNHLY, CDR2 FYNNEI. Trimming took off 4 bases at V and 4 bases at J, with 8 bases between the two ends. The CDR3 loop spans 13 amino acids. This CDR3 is CASSGPLNQPQHF. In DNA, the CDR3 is TGTGCCAGCAGTGGGCCGCTAAATCAGCCCCAGCATTTT.

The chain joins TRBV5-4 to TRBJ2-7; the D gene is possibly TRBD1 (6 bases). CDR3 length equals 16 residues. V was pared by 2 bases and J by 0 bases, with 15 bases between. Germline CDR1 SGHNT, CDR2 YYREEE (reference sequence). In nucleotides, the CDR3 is TGTGCCAGCAGCTTAGGGGGTGGACAGTCCTCCTACGAGCAGTACTTC. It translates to CASSLGGGQSSYEQYF.

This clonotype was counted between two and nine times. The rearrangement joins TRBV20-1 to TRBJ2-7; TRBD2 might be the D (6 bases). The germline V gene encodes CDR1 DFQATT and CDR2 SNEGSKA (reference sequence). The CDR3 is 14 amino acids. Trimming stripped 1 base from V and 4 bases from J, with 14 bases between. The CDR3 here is CSARVIQGTYEQYF. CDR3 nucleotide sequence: TGCAGTGCTAGAGTAATCCAAGGGACTTACGAGCAGTACTTC.

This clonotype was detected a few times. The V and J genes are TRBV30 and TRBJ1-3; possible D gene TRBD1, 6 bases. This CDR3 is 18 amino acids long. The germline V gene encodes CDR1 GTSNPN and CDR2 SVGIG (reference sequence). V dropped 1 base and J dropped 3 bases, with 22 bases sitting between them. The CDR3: CAWSAAIRQVVGGNTIYF. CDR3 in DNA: TGTGCCTGGAGTGCGGCAATACGACAGGTCGTAGGTGGAAACACCATATATTTT.

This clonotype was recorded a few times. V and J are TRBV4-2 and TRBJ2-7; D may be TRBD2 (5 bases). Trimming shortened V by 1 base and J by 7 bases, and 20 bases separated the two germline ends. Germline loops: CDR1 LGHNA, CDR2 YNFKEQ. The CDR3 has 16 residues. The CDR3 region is CASSQAEGLDGREQYF. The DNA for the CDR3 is TGTGCCAGCAGCCAAGCAGAGGGCCTAGATGGTAGGGAGCAGTACTTC.

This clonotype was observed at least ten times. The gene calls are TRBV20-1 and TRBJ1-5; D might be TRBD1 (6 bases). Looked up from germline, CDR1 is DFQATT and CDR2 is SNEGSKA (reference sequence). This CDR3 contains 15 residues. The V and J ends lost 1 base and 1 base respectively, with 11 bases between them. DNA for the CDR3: TGCAGTGCTAGAGCGACTACAGGGAGCAATCAGCCCCAGCATTTT. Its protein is CSARATTGSNQPQHF.

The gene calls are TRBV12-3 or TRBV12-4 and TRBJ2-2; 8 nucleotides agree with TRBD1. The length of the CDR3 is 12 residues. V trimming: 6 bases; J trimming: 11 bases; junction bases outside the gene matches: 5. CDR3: CASRQGGPELFF. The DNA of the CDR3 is TGTGCCAGCAGACAGGGGGGCCCTGAGCTGTTTTTT.

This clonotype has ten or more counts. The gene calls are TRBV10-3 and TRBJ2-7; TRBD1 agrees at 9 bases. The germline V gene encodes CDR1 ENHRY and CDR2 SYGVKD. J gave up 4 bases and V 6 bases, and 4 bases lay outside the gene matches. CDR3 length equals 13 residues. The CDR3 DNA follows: TGTGCCATCAGCGGGACAGGGAAGTACGAGCAGTACTTC. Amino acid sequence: CAISGTGKYEQYF.

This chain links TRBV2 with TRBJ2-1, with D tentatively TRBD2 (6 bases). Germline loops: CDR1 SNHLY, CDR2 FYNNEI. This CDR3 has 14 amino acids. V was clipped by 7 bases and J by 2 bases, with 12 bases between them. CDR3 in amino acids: CASTGTRTYNEQFF. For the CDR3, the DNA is TGTGCCAGCACCGGGACTCGAACCTACAATGAGCAGTTCTTC.

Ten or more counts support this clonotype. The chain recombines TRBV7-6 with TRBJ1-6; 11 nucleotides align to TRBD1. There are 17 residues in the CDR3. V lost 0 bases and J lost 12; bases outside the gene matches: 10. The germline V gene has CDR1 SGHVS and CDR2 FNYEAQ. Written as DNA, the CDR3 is TGTGCCAGCAGCTTAGCGCGGATAGGACAGGGGGCTCGACCCCTCCACTTT. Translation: CASSLARIGQGARPLHF. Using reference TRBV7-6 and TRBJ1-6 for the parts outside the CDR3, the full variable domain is GAGVSQSPRYKVTKRGQDVALRCDPISGHVSLYWYRQALGQGPEFLTYFNYEAQQDKSGLPNDRFSAERPEGSISTLTIQRTEQRDSAMYRCASSLARIGQGARPLHFGNGTRLTVT.

CDR3 residues: CSARGSGTSGGPRLRETQYF. CDR3 nucleotide sequence: TGCAGTGCTAGAGGCTCCGGGACTAGCGGGGGGCCCCGATTGAGGGAGACCCAGTACTTC. This rearrangement joins TRBV20-1 to TRBJ2-5; TRBD2 agrees at 15 bases. The germline V gene has CDR1 DFQATT and CDR2 SNEGSKA (reference sequence). This CDR3 region has 20 residues. The J segment lost 5 bases and the V segment lost 1 base, leaving 17 bases of the junction unmatched.

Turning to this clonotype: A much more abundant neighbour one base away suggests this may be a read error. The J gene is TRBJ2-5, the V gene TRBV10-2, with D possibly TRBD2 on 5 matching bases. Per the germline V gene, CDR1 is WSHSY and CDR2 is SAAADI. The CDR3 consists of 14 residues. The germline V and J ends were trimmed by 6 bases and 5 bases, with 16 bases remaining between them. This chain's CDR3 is CASRETRTGETQYF. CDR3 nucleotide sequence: TGCGCCAGCAGGGAGACAAGGACGGGGGAGACCCAGTACTTC.

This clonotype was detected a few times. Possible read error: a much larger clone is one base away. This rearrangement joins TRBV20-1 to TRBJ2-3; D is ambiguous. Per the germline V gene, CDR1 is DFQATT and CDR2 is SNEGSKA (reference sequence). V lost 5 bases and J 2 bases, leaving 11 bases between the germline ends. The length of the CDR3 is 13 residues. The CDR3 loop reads CSAFGSFTDTQYF. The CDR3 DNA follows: TGCAGTGCTTTCGGCAGCTTCACAGATACGCAGTATTTT.

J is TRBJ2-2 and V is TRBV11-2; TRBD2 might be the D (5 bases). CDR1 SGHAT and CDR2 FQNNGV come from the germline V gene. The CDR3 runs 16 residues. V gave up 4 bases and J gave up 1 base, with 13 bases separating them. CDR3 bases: TGTGCCAGCAGCTCCGTTGGGGAGTGGAACACCGGGGAGCTGTTTTTT. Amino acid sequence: CASSSVGEWNTGELFF.

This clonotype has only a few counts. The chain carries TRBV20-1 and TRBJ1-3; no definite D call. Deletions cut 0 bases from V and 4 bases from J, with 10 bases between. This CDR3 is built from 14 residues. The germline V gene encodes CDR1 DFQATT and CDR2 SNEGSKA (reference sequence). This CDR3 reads CSARDAARGNTIYF. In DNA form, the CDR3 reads TGCAGTGCTAGAGACGCCGCACGAGGAAACACCATATATTTT.

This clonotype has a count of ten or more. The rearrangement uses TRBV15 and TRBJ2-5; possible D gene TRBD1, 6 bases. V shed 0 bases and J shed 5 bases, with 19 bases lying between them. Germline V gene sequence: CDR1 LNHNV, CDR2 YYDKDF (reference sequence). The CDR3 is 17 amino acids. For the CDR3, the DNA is TGTGCCACCAGCAGAGATCTGGTTGGTAGACAGGCTGAGACCCAGTACTTC. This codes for CATSRDLVGRQAETQYF.

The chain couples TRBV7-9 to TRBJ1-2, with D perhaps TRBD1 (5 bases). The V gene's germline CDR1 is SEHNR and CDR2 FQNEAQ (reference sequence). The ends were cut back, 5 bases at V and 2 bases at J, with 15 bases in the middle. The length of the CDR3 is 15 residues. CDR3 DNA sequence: TGTGCCAGCAGCCCGTTTGGGGGGGGAAACTATGGCTACACCTTC. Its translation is CASSPFGGGNYGYTF. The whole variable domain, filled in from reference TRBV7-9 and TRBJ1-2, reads DTGVSQNPRHKITKRGQNVTFRCDPISEHNRLYWYRQTLGQGPEFLTYFQNEAQLEKSRLLSDRFSAERPKGSFSTLEIQRTEQGDSAMYLCASSPFGGGNYGYTFGSGTRLTVV.

The CDR3 DNA is TGTGCCATCGGGGGGGGGGGGACTGAAGCTTTCTTT. This codes for CAIGGGGTEAFF. The chain uses TRBV10-3 and TRBJ1-1; tentative D call: TRBD1 (5 bases). Germline CDR1 reads ENHRY; CDR2 reads SYGVKD. The V end was cut by 8 bases, the J end by 5 bases, with 12 bases between. This CDR3 has 12 residues.

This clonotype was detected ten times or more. The CDR3 is CASSPKRDTVSGNTIYF. CDR3 coding DNA: TGTGCCAGCTCACCAAAAAGGGACACCGTCTCTGGAAACACCATATATTTT. The chain employs TRBV18 and TRBJ1-3; tentative D call: TRBD1 (6 bases). V gave up 2 bases and J gave up 0 bases, with 14 bases separating them. This CDR3 spans 17 amino acids. Germline CDR1 KGHSH, CDR2 LQKENI.

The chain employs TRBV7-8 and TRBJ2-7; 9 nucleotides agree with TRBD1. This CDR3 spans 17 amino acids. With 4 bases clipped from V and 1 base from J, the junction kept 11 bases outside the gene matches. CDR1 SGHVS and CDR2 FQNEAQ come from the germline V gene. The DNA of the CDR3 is TGTGCCAGCAGCTCCGGGACAGGGTCTGTAGTTTCCTACGAGCAGTACTTC. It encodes CASSSGTGSVVSYEQYF.

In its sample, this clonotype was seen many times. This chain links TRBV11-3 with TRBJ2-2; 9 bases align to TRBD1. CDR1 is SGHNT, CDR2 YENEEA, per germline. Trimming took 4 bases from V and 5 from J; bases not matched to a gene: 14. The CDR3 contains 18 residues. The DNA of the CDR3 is TGTGCCAGCAGCTCCCTAGATCCGGGACAGGGAATGACCGGGGAGCTGTTTTTT. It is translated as CASSSLDPGQGMTGELFF.

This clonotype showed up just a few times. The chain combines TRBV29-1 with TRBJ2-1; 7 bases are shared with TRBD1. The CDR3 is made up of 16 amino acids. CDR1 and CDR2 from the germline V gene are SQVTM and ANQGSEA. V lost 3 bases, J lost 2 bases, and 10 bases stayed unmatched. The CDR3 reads CSVEDTDRSPYNEQFF. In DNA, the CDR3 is TGCAGCGTTGAGGATACGGACAGGAGCCCCTACAATGAGCAGTTCTTC.

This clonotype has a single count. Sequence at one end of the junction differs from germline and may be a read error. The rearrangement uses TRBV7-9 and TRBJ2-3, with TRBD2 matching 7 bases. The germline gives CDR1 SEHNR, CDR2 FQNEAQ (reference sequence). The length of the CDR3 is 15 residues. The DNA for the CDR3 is TGTGTCAGCAGCTTCGGGGGGACTAGCACAGATACGCAGTATTTT. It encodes CVSSFGGTSTDTQYF.

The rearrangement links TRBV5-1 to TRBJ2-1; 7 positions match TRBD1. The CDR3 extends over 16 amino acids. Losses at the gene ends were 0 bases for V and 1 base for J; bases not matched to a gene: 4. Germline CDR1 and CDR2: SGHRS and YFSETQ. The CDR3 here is CASSLDVTGSYNEQFF. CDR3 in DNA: TGCGCCAGCAGCTTGGATGTGACAGGGTCCTACAATGAGCAGTTCTTC.

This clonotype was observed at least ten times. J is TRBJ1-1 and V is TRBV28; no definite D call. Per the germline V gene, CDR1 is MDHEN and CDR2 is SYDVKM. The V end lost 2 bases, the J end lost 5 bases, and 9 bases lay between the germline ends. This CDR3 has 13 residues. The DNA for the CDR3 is TGTGCCAGCAGTTTAATTAAGAGGACTGAAGCTTTCTTT. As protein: CASSLIKRTEAFF.

The CDR3 DNA sequence: TGTGCCAGCAACTCCACAGGCAGCGGTGGGAGGACCCAGTACTTC. Amino acid sequence: CASNSTGSGGRTQYF. The rearrangement links TRBV6-2 or TRBV6-3 to TRBJ2-5; the D call may be TRBD1 or TRBD2 (5 bases each). V was cut by 7 bases and J by 7 bases, with 22 bases left in between. Germline loops: CDR1 MNHEY, CDR2 SVGEGT. The CDR3 is made up of 15 amino acids.

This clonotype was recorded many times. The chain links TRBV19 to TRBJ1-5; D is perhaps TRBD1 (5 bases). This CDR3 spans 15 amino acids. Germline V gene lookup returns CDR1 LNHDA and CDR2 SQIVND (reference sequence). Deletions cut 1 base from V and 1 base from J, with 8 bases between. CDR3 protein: CASSIVSGSNQPQHF. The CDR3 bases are TGTGCCAGTAGTATAGTTTCAGGGAGCAATCAGCCCCAGCATTTT.

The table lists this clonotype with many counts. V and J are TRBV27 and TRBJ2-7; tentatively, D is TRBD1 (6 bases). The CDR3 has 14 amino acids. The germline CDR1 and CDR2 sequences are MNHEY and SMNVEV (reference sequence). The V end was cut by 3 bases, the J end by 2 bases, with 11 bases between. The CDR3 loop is CASSFLGQTYEQYF. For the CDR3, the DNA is TGTGCCAGCAGTTTCTTAGGACAGACCTACGAGCAGTACTTC.

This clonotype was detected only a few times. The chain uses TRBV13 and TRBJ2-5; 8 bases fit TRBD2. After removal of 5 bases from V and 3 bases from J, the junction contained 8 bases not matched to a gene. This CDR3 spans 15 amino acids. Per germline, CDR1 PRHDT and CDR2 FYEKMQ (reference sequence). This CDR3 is CASSPPPLAEETQYF. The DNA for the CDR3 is TGTGCCAGCAGCCCACCCCCACTAGCGGAAGAGACCCAGTACTTC. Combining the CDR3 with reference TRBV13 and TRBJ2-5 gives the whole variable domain AAGVIQSPRHLIKEKRETATLKCYPIPRHDTVYWYQQGPGQDPQFLISFYEKMQSDKGSIPDRFSAQQFSDYHSELNMSSLELGDSALYFCASSPPPLAEETQYFGPGTRLLVL.